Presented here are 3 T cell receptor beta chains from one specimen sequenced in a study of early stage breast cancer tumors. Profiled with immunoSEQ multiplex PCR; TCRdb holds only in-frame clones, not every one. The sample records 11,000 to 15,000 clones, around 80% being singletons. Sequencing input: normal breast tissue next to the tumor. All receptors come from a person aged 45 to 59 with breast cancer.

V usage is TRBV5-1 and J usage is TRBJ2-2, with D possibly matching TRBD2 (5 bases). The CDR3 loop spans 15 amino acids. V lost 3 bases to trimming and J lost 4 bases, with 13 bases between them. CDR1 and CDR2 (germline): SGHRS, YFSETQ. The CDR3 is CASSWRTDPTGELFF. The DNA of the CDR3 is TGCGCCAGCAGCTGGAGGACGGATCCCACCGGGGAGCTGTTTTTT.

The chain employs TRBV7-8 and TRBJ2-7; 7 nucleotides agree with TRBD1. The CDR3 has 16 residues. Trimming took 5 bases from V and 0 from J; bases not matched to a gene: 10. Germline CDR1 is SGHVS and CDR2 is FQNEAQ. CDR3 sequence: CASSTTGATSSYEQYF. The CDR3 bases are TGTGCCAGCAGCACTACAGGGGCGACGAGCTCCTACGAGCAGTACTTC.

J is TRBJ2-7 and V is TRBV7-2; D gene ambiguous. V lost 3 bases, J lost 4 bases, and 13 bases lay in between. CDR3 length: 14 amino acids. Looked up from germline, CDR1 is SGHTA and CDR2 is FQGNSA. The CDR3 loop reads CASSFTSLPYEQYF. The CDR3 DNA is TGTGCCAGCAGCTTTACAAGCCTCCCTTACGAGCAGTACTTC.